These 26 T cell receptor beta chains originate from one sample sequenced in a study of OX40 agonist ivuxolimab in advanced cancers. Sequencing used immunoSEQ multiplex PCR; TCRdb keeps in-frame clones, though not all of them. Of some 50,000 clones in the sample, approximately 90% were seen once. The starting material was CD4+ or CD8+ T cells sorted from blood, obtained in a trial of the OX40 agonist ivuxolimab. The receptors shown here come from an adult with an advanced solid tumor such as melanoma, head and neck, liver or kidney cancer.

This rearrangement joins TRBV5-4 to TRBJ2-7, with D maybe TRBD1 (5 bases). The V gene lost 4 bases and the J gene lost 3 bases, with 11 bases spanning the gap. The CDR3 contains 13 residues. The germline CDR1 and CDR2 sequences are SGHNT and YYREEE (reference sequence). This CDR3 reads CASSPADSYEQYF. DNA of the CDR3: TGTGCCAGCAGCCCCGCCGACAGCTACGAGCAGTACTTC.

In this sample, this clone turned up once. The J gene is TRBJ2-1, the V gene TRBV4-2; D perhaps matches TRBD2 (6 bases). This CDR3 spans 14 amino acids. The V and J ends lost 4 bases and 6 bases respectively, with 13 bases between them. Germline V gene lookup returns CDR1 LGHNA and CDR2 YNFKEQ. CDR3 in amino acids: CASSPGLLTNEQFF. In DNA form, the CDR3 reads TGTGCCAGCAGCCCCGGACTACTAACCAATGAGCAGTTCTTC.

The gene calls are TRBV6-1 and TRBJ1-2, with 8 bases lining up with TRBD1. The V gene's germline CDR1 is MNHNS and CDR2 SASEGT. After removal of 4 bases from V and 4 bases from J, the junction contained 14 bases not matched to a gene. The CDR3 covers 17 residues. CDR3 residues: CASSVGGGQGGSYGYTF. The CDR3 coding sequence is TGTGCCAGCAGTGTGGGGGGCGGACAGGGCGGAAGCTATGGCTACACCTTC.

The rearrangement uses TRBV27 and TRBJ2-7; 14 bases agree with TRBD2. V was pared by 5 bases and J by 6 bases, with 6 bases of the junction left unmatched. In germline, CDR1 is MNHEY, CDR2 SMNVEV (reference sequence). This CDR3 is 15 amino acids long. CDR3 in DNA: TGTGCCAGCAGTAACTTGGGACTAGCGGGGGTCGAGCAGTACTTC. Translated: CASSNLGLAGVEQYF.

The chain couples TRBV6-5 to TRBJ2-1; D could derive from TRBD1 or TRBD2 (5 bases each). The V gene's germline CDR1 is MNHEY and CDR2 SVGAGI. Trimming stripped 0 bases from V and 5 bases from J, with 14 bases between. The CDR3 has 16 residues. The CDR3: CASSYSWDLSHNEQFF. CDR3 nucleotides: TGTGCCAGCAGTTACTCATGGGACCTTAGCCACAATGAGCAGTTCTTC.

The rearrangement links TRBV27 to TRBJ1-1, with no clear D. This CDR3 has 14 amino acids. Per germline, CDR1 MNHEY and CDR2 SMNVEV (reference sequence). V lost 5 bases to trimming and J lost 8 bases, with 18 bases between them. CDR3 amino acids: CASSLGMGMPEAFF. In DNA form, the CDR3 reads TGTGCCAGCAGTCTAGGAATGGGGATGCCCGAAGCTTTCTTT.

The rearrangement links TRBV9 to TRBJ2-7; 8 bases agree with TRBD2. This CDR3 spans 14 amino acids. Per germline, CDR1 SGDLS and CDR2 YYNGEE. J lost 8 bases, V lost 1 base, and 8 bases had no gene match. As DNA, the CDR3 is TGTGCCAGCAGCGTAACAGCGGGGGACGGCCAGCAGTACTTC. Protein: CASSVTAGDGQQYF.

This chain connects TRBV4-2 to TRBJ2-5, with D possibly TRBD2 on 6 matching bases. Looked up from germline, CDR1 is LGHNA and CDR2 is YNFKEQ. This CDR3 contains 14 residues. With 1 base removed from V and 7 bases from J, the gap between germline ends came to 13 bases. CDR3 nucleotide sequence: TGTGCCAGCAGCCAAGGTACGGGAGTGGTGACCCAGTACTTC. It specifies CASSQGTGVVTQYF.

The genes are TRBV13 and TRBJ2-2; 7 nucleotides agree with TRBD2. The ends lost 4 bases at V and 7 bases at J; junction bases unmatched: 12. This CDR3 has 16 residues. CDR1 and CDR2 from the germline V gene are PRHDT and FYEKMQ (reference sequence). CDR3 residues: CASSSWAGALGGELFF. DNA for the CDR3: TGTGCCAGCAGCTCATGGGCGGGAGCTCTCGGCGGGGAGCTGTTTTTT.

The chain links TRBV4-1 to TRBJ2-7; 12 nucleotides align to TRBD2. V was pared by 4 bases and J by 0 bases, with 7 bases of the junction left unmatched. The CDR3 contains 17 residues. Germline CDR1 is MGHRA and CDR2 is YSYEKL. The CDR3 region is CASSPTGLAGSSYEQYF. CDR3 in DNA: TGCGCCAGCAGCCCTACCGGACTAGCGGGGAGCTCCTACGAGCAGTACTTC.

The chain couples TRBV5-1 to TRBJ2-3; 10 nucleotides agree with TRBD2. CDR3 size: 15 residues. After removal of 1 base from V and 6 bases from J, the junction contained 5 bases not matched to a gene. Germline lookup yields CDR1 SGHRS and CDR2 YFSETQ. The CDR3 bases are TGCGCCAGCAGCTTGTTTGCTAGCGGGAGTGATACGCAGTATTTT. It codes for CASSLFASGSDTQYF.

This clone appeared a single time. V usage is TRBV28 and J usage is TRBJ1-3; 10 bases are a match to TRBD1. The CDR3 runs 14 residues. Germline CDR1 is MDHEN and CDR2 is SYDVKM. J was trimmed by 8 bases and V by 7 bases; bases with no gene match: 8. The CDR3 nucleotides read TGTGCCAGCATCCAGGACAGGGGGAGGTACACCATATATTTT. It yields the protein CASIQDRGRYTIYF.

The chain couples TRBV2 to TRBJ2-5, with D possibly called TRBD1 or TRBD2 (5 bases each). Trimming cost V 3 bases and J 5 bases, with 10 bases left between them. Germline loops: CDR1 SNHLY, CDR2 FYNNEI. The CDR3 loop spans 13 amino acids. The CDR3 loop is CASSDWGWETQYF. CDR3 nucleotides: TGTGCCAGCAGTGATTGGGGGTGGGAGACCCAGTACTTC.

The J gene is TRBJ2-7, the V gene TRBV11-2; D tentatively fits TRBD1 or TRBD2 (7 bases each). The germline CDR1 and CDR2 sequences are SGHAT and FQNNGV. This CDR3 comprises 16 residues. V was pared by 1 base and J by 4 bases, with 17 bases between. This CDR3 reads CASSLAGRSGQYEQYF. The CDR3 region has the DNA TGTGCCAGCAGCTTAGCCGGGAGGTCGGGACAGTACGAGCAGTACTTC. Combining the CDR3 with reference TRBV11-2 and TRBJ2-7 gives the whole variable domain EAGVAQSPRYKIIEKRQSVAFWCNPISGHATLYWYQQILGQGPKLLIQFQNNGVVDDSQLPKDRFSAERLKGVDSTLKIQPAKLEDSAVYLCASSLAGRSGQYEQYFGPGTRLTVT.

This clone was observed a handful of times. The chain joins TRBV29-1 to TRBJ1-2, with D tentatively TRBD1 (5 bases). Between the trimmed V and J ends, which lost 0 bases and 0 bases, there was a span of 11 bases. This CDR3 has 15 residues. Germline V gene lookup returns CDR1 SQVTM and CDR2 ANQGSEA. CDR3 sequence: CSVEELQGPNYGYTF. DNA of the CDR3: TGCAGCGTTGAAGAACTGCAGGGACCTAACTATGGCTACACCTTC.

Points on this clone: Other DNA sequences in this specimen translate into the identical CDR3. The chain is built from TRBV30 and TRBJ2-1; D is ambiguous. CDR1 and CDR2 from the germline V gene are GTSNPN and SVGIG (reference sequence). Deletions cut 3 bases from V and 5 bases from J, with 8 bases between. This CDR3 is 12 amino acids long. The CDR3 protein is CAWSQQNNEQFF. Here the CDR3 DNA reads TGTGCCTGGAGCCAACAAAACAATGAGCAGTTCTTC.

This sequence joins TRBV11-1 and TRBJ2-5; D tentatively reads TRBD1 or TRBD2 (5 bases each). The germline V gene encodes CDR1 SGHAT and CDR2 FQDESV (reference sequence). Trimming pared 2 bases from V and 3 bases from J, leaving 22 bases between. The CDR3 has 18 residues. CDR3: CASSLRHSGGRGEETQYF. DNA for the CDR3: TGTGCCAGCAGCTTACGGCACTCGGGCGGCCGAGGGGAAGAGACCCAGTACTTC.

The chain employs TRBV7-2 and TRBJ1-6; no clear D gene. This CDR3 spans 18 amino acids. Deletions cut 1 base from V and 0 bases from J, with 13 bases between. Germline V gene data show CDR1 as SGHTA and CDR2 as FQGNSA. As DNA, the CDR3 is TGTGCCAGCAGCTTAGAGAGGGCCGACTTCTCCTATAATTCACCCCTCCACTTT. Protein sequence: CASSLERADFSYNSPLHF.

The chain uses TRBV14 and TRBJ1-3; D remains ambiguous. The germline V and J ends were trimmed by 2 bases and 0 bases, with 8 bases remaining between them. The CDR3 covers 15 residues. CDR1 and CDR2 (germline): SGHDN, FVKESK. The CDR3 DNA sequence: TGTGCCAGCAGCCAATATACAAGCTCTGGAAACACCATATATTTT. Residues: CASSQYTSSGNTIYF. The full variable domain, with the rest looked up from reference TRBV14 and TRBJ1-3, is EAGVTQFPSHSVIEKGQTVTLRCDPISGHDNLYWYRRVMGKEIKFLLHFVKESKQDESGMPNNRFLAERTGGTYSTLKVQPAELEDSGVYFCASSQYTSSGNTIYFGEGSWLTVV.

V is TRBV27 and J is TRBJ2-7; D is possibly TRBD1 or TRBD2 (5 bases each). The CDR3 covers 14 residues. The germline V and J ends were trimmed by 6 bases and 3 bases, with 15 bases remaining between them. Germline V gene sequence: CDR1 MNHEY, CDR2 SMNVEV (reference sequence). This CDR3 reads CASSPRGPGYEQYF. The CDR3 DNA sequence: TGTGCCAGCAGCCCTCGGGGACCGGGCTACGAGCAGTACTTC.

V usage is TRBV7-2 and J usage is TRBJ2-3, with D maybe TRBD1 (6 bases). The CDR3 loop spans 14 amino acids. The germline V gene encodes CDR1 SGHTA and CDR2 FQGNSA. Trimming took 6 bases from V and 3 from J, leaving 13 bases between them. CDR3 sequence (DNA): TGTGCCAGCAGGACACCGGGACAAACAGATACGCAGTATTTT. Encoded protein: CASRTPGQTDTQYF.

This clone has a single count. The chain recombines TRBV28 with TRBJ2-7; D is tentatively TRBD1 or TRBD2 (6 bases each). The germline V gene has CDR1 MDHEN and CDR2 SYDVKM. V lost 5 bases to trimming and J lost 2 bases, with 16 bases between them. This CDR3 spans 15 amino acids. The CDR3 nucleotides are TGTGCCAGCAGTAGGGAGACAGGAGGGGCCTACGAGCAGTACTTC. Encoded protein: CASSRETGGAYEQYF. Combining the CDR3 with reference TRBV28 and TRBJ2-7 gives the whole variable domain DVKVTQSSRYLVKRTGEKVFLECVQDMDHENMFWYRQDPGLGLRLIYFSYDVKMKEKGDIPEGYSVSREKKERFSLILESASTNQTSMYLCASSRETGGAYEQYFGPGTRLTVT.

This chain links TRBV27 with TRBJ2-7; the match to TRBD2 covers 7 bases. CDR1 is MNHEY, CDR2 SMNVEV, per germline (reference sequence). The CDR3 has 13 amino acids. V was clipped by 5 bases and J by 4 bases; unmatched bases: 5. The CDR3 sequence is CASSAGTIYEQYF. The CDR3 DNA reads as TGTGCCAGCAGTGCCGGGACTATATACGAGCAGTACTTC.

The V and J genes are TRBV28 and TRBJ2-7; D perhaps matches TRBD1 (5 bases). The CDR3 loop spans 12 amino acids. V dropped 3 bases and J dropped 4 bases, with 7 bases sitting between them. CDR1 MDHEN and CDR2 SYDVKM come from the germline V gene. This CDR3 reads CASSFSGYEQYF. The DNA of the CDR3 is TGTGCCAGCAGTTTTTCAGGGTACGAGCAGTACTTC. Supplemented by reference TRBV28 and TRBJ2-7, the full variable domain reads DVKVTQSSRYLVKRTGEKVFLECVQDMDHENMFWYRQDPGLGLRLIYFSYDVKMKEKGDIPEGYSVSREKKERFSLILESASTNQTSMYLCASSFSGYEQYFGPGTRLTVT.

The chain is built from TRBV29-1 and TRBJ2-1; perhaps TRBD1 as D (5 bases). The CDR3 totals 16 residues. V shed 5 bases and J shed 0 bases, with 17 bases lying between them. The V gene's germline CDR1 is SQVTM and CDR2 ANQGSEA. The CDR3 bases are TGCAGCGTTTCGGGTGGCCAGGGAAGCTCCTACAATGAGCAGTTCTTC. Protein product: CSVSGGQGSSYNEQFF.

The chain couples TRBV12-5 to TRBJ2-1; 8 bases agree with TRBD1. CDR1 LGHNT and CDR2 FRNRAP come from the germline V gene. The junction had 2 bases not matched to a gene; V was cut back by 6 bases and J by 7 bases. The CDR3 spans 12 residues. CDR3 protein: CASGWTGNEQFF. The CDR3 coding sequence is TGTGCTAGTGGGTGGACAGGGAATGAGCAGTTCTTC.